This paragraph reports one T cell receptor beta chain. This clone showed up just once. Its target antigen remains unknown. Per-base quality was not reported, and no clone a single base away is much larger than it. The germline V gene encodes CDR1 SGHVS and CDR2 FNYEAQ. From the cysteine through the phenylalanine, the CDR3 covers 15 amino acids. Only CDR3 DNA remains: 45 bases, in frame from the first base. V loses 5 bases, J loses 0 bases, and the germline ends lie 10 bases apart. The source of the sample is a study of graft-versus-host responses after intestinal transplantation (dated by TCRdb to the early 2020s). For the study in its entirety: The transplants that recipients received were multivisceral, liver-intestinal, or isolated intestinal. After intestinal transplantation, graft-versus-host and host-versus-graft alloreactive T cell clones in the graft, circulation and bone marrow were tracked using bulk TCR-beta CDR3 sequencing. Of the 20 to 25 intestinal transplant recipients enrolled in the cohort, one of whom was a retransplant, 3 patients without pretransplant specimens were excluded. Every recipient was given anti-thymocyte globulin induction, followed by around three years of maintenance tacrolimus and steroids. Rather than being sequenced by the commercial service, samples from three later patients were sequenced in-house on an Illumina MiSeq and processed with MiXCR. A peak of at least 4% donor T cells among recipient peripheral blood mononuclear cells was the definition used for donor T cell macrochimerism. To identify alloreactive clones, pre-transplant mixed lymphocyte reaction products were sequenced and then compared with unstimulated pre-transplant donor and recipient T cells. Beyond this particular receptor, the publication reports: GvH clones were detected in recipient bone marrow, and some of these GvH clones were observed earlier in ileal mucosa or blood, consistent with an intestinal mucosal origin. The conclusions were limited by the relatively low number and heterogeneity of the intestinal transplant patients. Peak levels of circulating GvH clones were associated with declines in HvG clones early after transplant. Patients with donor T cell macrochimerism had high GvH to HvG T cell clonal ratios in their allografts.

The receptor library was made with the immunoSEQ multiplex PCR assay. For most patients, genomic DNA was isolated with the Qiagen DNeasy Blood and Tissue Kit and sent frozen to Adaptive Biotechnologies for TCR sequencing. High-throughput TCR-beta CDR3 sequencing of genomic DNA from most patients was performed by Adaptive Biotechnologies. The study's processing was this. TCR sequencing data for 15 to 20 patients were retrieved from Adaptive's ImmunoSEQ software; a few other patients were processed with MiXCR and VDJtools. To correct CD4 versus CD8 sorting errors, any sequence found in both subsets at a frequency ratio below 5:1 was removed. CDR3 nucleotide sequences shared between donor and recipient were removed because the origin of such sequences could not be assigned. At least 2-fold expansion over unstimulated cells and a minimum CFSE-low frequency of 0.002% (template counts) or 0.001% (read counts) were required for clones to be classified as alloreactive. Clones were considered mappable if detected in sequenced pre-transplant spleen, lymph node, or MLR CFSE-low populations of the donor or recipient. Cumulative frequency of alloreactive clones was calculated as a percentage of all sequences weighted by copy number. Imported from immuneACCESS, the table was reduced by TCRdb to in-frame sequences with V and J called. These copies leave out some clones; in studies compared against another copy, an unresolved V gene accounts for under half, and the cause of the remainder is not known. From that table come the V and J calls and clone size; the DNA was used to work out D and trimming. This sample has 100,000 to 120,000 clones in its table, and roughly 93% of those were observed once. The ten largest clonotypes hold roughly 0.5% of the sample.

The sample's time point label, decoded: cells obtained before transplantation from donor or recipient. CD3+CD4+ and CD3+CD8+ populations were FACS-sorted from unstimulated pre-transplant donor and recipient cells taken from spleen or lymph nodes. The source was unstimulated CD8+ T cells sorted from spleen or lymph node cells, collected before intestinal transplant. This chain is built from TRBV7-6 and TRBJ1-4, with no confidently assigned D gene. The receptor's source is a human donor who received an intestinal transplant. Here is the DNA: TGTGCCAGCAGCCCAAAAGACCCAACTAATGAAAAACTGTTTTTT. Its protein is CASSPKDPTNEKLFF.